This T cell receptor (beta chain) emerged from a study of cytomegalovirus exposure and HLA in healthy donors. Study-level information: Of all 400 or so donors who were genotyped, 81% belonged to the Caucasian-associated ancestry cluster.

V lost 9 bases and J 4 bases, leaving 21 bases between the germline ends. CDR3 size: 15 residues. Germline V gene lookup returns CDR1 MNHEY and CDR2 SVGAGI. PCR involved 60 Vbeta and 13 Jbeta primers. Here immunoSEQ multiplex PCR was the method, and the copy in TCRdb shows in-frame clones only, minus some. The repertoire table contains approximately 37,000 clones. With respect to this clone: The target antigen is unknown.

Study-wide findings and caveats: It emerged from a later analysis that several of the most significant clusters appeared to be linked to common viral pathogens.

This clonotype was sampled from a male donor in good health and CMV-seronegative. The rearrangement links TRBV6-5 to TRBJ1-1, with D perhaps TRBD1 (5 bases). The material sequenced was PBMCs. CDR3 DNA: TGTGCCAGTTCGCGGCCAACAGGTATTCGCACTGAAGCTTTCTTT. Its translation is CASSRPTGIRTEAFF.